The 16 T cell receptor beta chains below were found in one sample sequenced in a study of T cell responses to AZD1222 COVID-19 vaccine. Sequencing used immunoSEQ multiplex PCR; TCRdb keeps in-frame clones, though not all of them. The sample includes over 85,000 clones, roughly 92% of them seen just once. The sequencing here drew on peripheral blood, taken 28 days after the second AZD1222 dose. The receptor source for this set is an adult who received the AZD1222 COVID-19 vaccine.

The CDR3 reads CASSLVREGQGAPNEKLFF. CDR3 sequence (DNA): TGTGCCAGCAGCTTAGTAAGGGAGGGACAGGGGGCGCCTAATGAAAAACTGTTTTTT. The chain recombines TRBV11-3 with TRBJ1-4, with 12 bases lining up with TRBD1. Trimming took 1 base from V and 3 from J; bases not matched to a gene: 9. This CDR3 is 19 amino acids long. Looked up from germline, CDR1 is SGHNT and CDR2 is YENEEA.

The chain joins TRBV18 to TRBJ2-5; D is possibly TRBD1 (6 bases). This CDR3 contains 13 residues. Germline CDR1 is KGHSH and CDR2 is LQKENI. V was pared by 3 bases and J by 4 bases, with 9 bases between. The CDR3 protein is CASSPQGRETQYF. The CDR3, as DNA: TGTGCCAGCTCACCGCAGGGGCGAGAGACCCAGTACTTC.

V usage is TRBV4-1 and J usage is TRBJ1-6; 7 bases fit TRBD1. The V and J ends lost 10 bases and 6 bases, in that order; junction bases with no gene match: 9. Germline CDR1 reads MGHRA; CDR2 reads YSYEKL. CDR3 length: 14 residues. CDR3 loop: CATRRQGTNSPLHF. CDR3 in DNA: TGCGCCACCAGGCGACAGGGAACTAATTCACCCCTCCACTTT.

The J gene is TRBJ1-2, the V gene TRBV19; D unresolved. This CDR3 contains 15 residues. Germline CDR1 LNHDA, CDR2 SQIVND (reference sequence). V was trimmed by 5 bases and J by 4 bases, leaving 17 bases between them. The CDR3 nucleotides read TGTGCCAGTAGTCCGCCGGCCACGACCGGCTATGGCTACACCTTC. Amino acids: CASSPPATTGYGYTF.

This rearrangement joins TRBV7-2 to TRBJ1-6; TRBD1 agrees at 9 bases. The CDR3 extends over 14 amino acids. Germline CDR1 is SGHTA and CDR2 is FQGNSA. V lost 5 bases, J lost 9 bases, and 5 bases stayed unmatched. The CDR3 bases are TGTGCCAGCAGCCCGGGACAGGGAGGTTCACCCCTCCACTTT. It specifies CASSPGQGGSPLHF.

J is TRBJ2-3 and V is TRBV5-6; TRBD1 matches 10 bases. Germline V gives CDR1 SGHDT, CDR2 YYEEEE. The CDR3 runs 15 residues. Germline trimming cut 4 bases from V and 2 bases from J; bases unmatched to any gene: 4. This CDR3 is CASSAGTGDTDTQYF. DNA for the CDR3: TGTGCCAGCAGCGCGGGGACAGGGGACACAGATACGCAGTATTTT.

This chain connects TRBV6-5 to TRBJ2-5; 7 nucleotides match TRBD2. CDR3 length equals 15 residues. CDR1 MNHEY and CDR2 SVGAGI come from the germline V gene. V lost 8 bases, J lost 2 bases, and 11 bases stayed unmatched. CDR3 DNA sequence: TGTGCCAGCCGGAGCGGACTAGTTTCACAAGAGACCCAGTACTTC. It codes for CASRSGLVSQETQYF.

This sequence joins TRBV12-3 or TRBV12-4 and TRBJ2-7; D unclear. The length of the CDR3 is 13 residues. Trimming removed 3 bases from V and 3 bases from J, with 9 bases in between. The CDR3, as DNA: TGTGCCAGCAGTTTTGGCGGATACTACGAGCAGTACTTC. Its translation is CASSFGGYYEQYF.

V is TRBV9 and J is TRBJ1-6; a possible D gene is TRBD1 (5 bases). CDR3 length: 14 residues. V was cut by 2 bases and J by 5 bases, with 8 bases left in between. Germline V CDR1 and CDR2: SGDLS, YYNGEE. Written as DNA, the CDR3 is TGTGCCAGCAGCGTCTCCAGGGATAATTCACCCCTCCACTTT. Encoded protein: CASSVSRDNSPLHF.

This chain connects TRBV9 to TRBJ1-1; maybe TRBD1 (5 bases). The germline CDR1 and CDR2 sequences are SGDLS and YYNGEE. The V end lost 3 bases, the J end lost 9 bases, and 21 bases lay between the germline ends. The CDR3 has 15 residues. This CDR3 is CASSGRRDGAFQAFF. The CDR3 coding sequence is TGTGCCAGCAGCGGACGCAGGGACGGGGCTTTCCAAGCTTTCTTT.

V usage is TRBV6-2 or TRBV6-3 and J usage is TRBJ2-2, with 11 bases that match TRBD2. This CDR3 contains 14 residues. Losses at the gene ends were 5 bases for V and 4 bases for J; bases not matched to a gene: 0. CDR1 is MNHEY and CDR2 is SVGEGT in the germline V gene. CDR3 nucleotide sequence: TGTGCCAGCAGTCTAGCGGGGGGCACCGGGGAGCTGTTTTTT. Translating gives CASSLAGGTGELFF.

The genes are TRBV18 and TRBJ1-1; D gene uncertain. Germline lookup yields CDR1 KGHSH and CDR2 LQKENI. The CDR3 totals 15 residues. V was cut by 1 base and J by 0 bases, with 9 bases left in between. The CDR3 DNA reads TGTGCCAGCTCACCACTGATCAGTATGAACACTGAAGCTTTCTTT. Its translation: CASSPLISMNTEAFF.

J is TRBJ2-3 and V is TRBV4-2; 9 positions agree with TRBD2. Looked up from germline, CDR1 is LGHNA and CDR2 is YNFKEQ. The V gene end was trimmed by 1 base and the J gene end by 3 bases; junction bases not matched to a gene: 5. CDR3 length equals 16 residues. Here the CDR3 DNA reads TGTGCCAGCAGCCAAGCCGCGGGAGGGGGGACAGATACGCAGTATTTT. Its translation: CASSQAAGGGTDTQYF.

The chain uses TRBV5-8 and TRBJ1-4; D is perhaps TRBD1 (6 bases). The V gene lost 5 bases and the J gene lost 8 bases, with 10 bases spanning the gap. Germline values: CDR1 SGHTS, CDR2 YDEGEE. The CDR3 extends over 12 amino acids. The CDR3 region has the DNA TGTGCCAGCAGACAGGGTGGCGAAAAACTGTTTTTT. This sequence encodes CASRQGGEKLFF.

The genes are TRBV19 and TRBJ2-4; D ambiguous. This CDR3 contains 15 residues. Germline V gives CDR1 LNHDA, CDR2 SQIVND (reference sequence). With 3 bases removed from V and 2 bases from J, the gap between germline ends came to 11 bases. CDR3 protein: CASSISESPKNIQYF. The CDR3 region has the DNA TGTGCCAGTAGTATCAGTGAGAGCCCCAAAAACATTCAGTACTTC.

CDR3 sequence reads: CASSYSGQEQYF. CDR3 sequence (DNA): TGTGCCAGCAGTTACTCCGGACAGGAGCAGTACTTC. This chain links TRBV6-2 or TRBV6-3 with TRBJ2-7; TRBD1 is a possible D gene (6 bases). Trimming took 0 bases from V and 7 from J, leaving 7 bases between them. Germline CDR1 reads MNHEY; CDR2 reads SVGEGT. The CDR3 length is 12 residues.